This T cell receptor beta chain was captured in a study of shared clonotypes between healthy human individuals. The ends lost 5 bases at V and 8 bases at J; junction bases unmatched: 7. Per germline, CDR1 SGHTA and CDR2 FQGNSA. The CDR3 is 14 residues long. Sequencing was performed with immunoSEQ multiplex PCR; in TCRdb, only in-frame clones are kept and a portion is missing. The sample yields 450,000 to 500,000 clones, around 73% seen once. This receptor was identified in a woman in her thirties or forties in good health. Some clones in this sample may be carry-over from other donors' samples. The chain employs TRBV7-2 and TRBJ2-2; 8 bases map to TRBD1. The sequenced sample consisted of PBMCs. The CDR3 spells CASSVDRGGGELFF. CDR3 coding DNA: TGTGCCAGCAGCGTAGACAGGGGAGGAGGGGAGCTGTTTTTT. Filled out from reference TRBV7-2 and TRBJ2-2, the complete variable domain reads GAGVSQSPSNKVTEKGKDVELRCDPISGHTALYWYRQSLGQGLEFLIYFQGNSAPDKSGLPSDRFSAERTGGSVSTLTIQRTQQEDSAVYLCASSVDRGGGELFFGEGSRLTVL.